The T cell receptor (beta chain) under discussion was sequenced for a study of T cell responses to AZD1222 COVID-19 vaccine listed by TCRdb under 2021. Looking at the study overall: TCR sequencing covered over 230 trial participants: around 210 given two doses of AZD1222 and 26 given two doses of MenACWY control vaccine. Trial participants were enrolled into age subgroups of 18-55, 56-69 and 70-plus years, which contained approximately 150, 28 and 58 TCR-sequenced participants, respectively. Summary of the overall study and its limitations: The whole spike protein was spanned by vaccine-associated CD4 TCRs, and dominant responses were seen in regions 160-218 and 743-854. The 56-69-year group was small, and its depth increase did not reach significance, likely because of low power. Conclusions about previously exposed vaccinees are limited because only 5 or 6 AZD1222 recipients were SARS-CoV-2 seropositive at baseline. Reportedly, close to half of the unique spike-specific TCRs recognized epitopes lying outside the regions that are mutated in the B.1.351 and B.1.1.7 variants. Spike-specific TCR breadth and depth rose significantly after two AZD1222 doses compared with day 0 and with MenACWY recipients. Participants were mostly white British and included more females than males, and it was suggested by the authors that clonal diversity may have been underestimated. No day 14 peak-response samples were available, so repertoires were characterized only after the peak T cell response.

Its CDR3 holds 16 amino acids, cysteine through phenylalanine. Only the CDR3 DNA is retained, 48 bases long and in frame from the first base. The V and J ends are trimmed by 6 bases and 2 bases, leaving 19 bases between them. The germline V gene sets CDR1 to MDHEN and CDR2 to SYDVKM. Explained via the paper, the time point label denotes: about 28 days (+/-7) after the second vaccine dose. AZD1222 recipients whose second dose came at about 4 weeks and those whose second dose came at about 12 weeks were combined into one group, since spike-specific TCR depth and breadth did not differ between the two schedules. Vaccinee samples came from UK trials COV001 and COV002, including a single-blind randomized controlled phase 2/3 trial of AZD1222 (ChAdOx1 nCoV-19) in healthy adults. For TCRbeta chain sequencing, PBMC samples were collected from trial participants at day 0 and at day 28 after the second dose.

Worth noting for this clone: Its specific antigen is unknown. No base qualities exist here, and no much larger clone lies one base off it.

The CDR3 regions of human TCRbeta chains were subjected to immunosequencing. Processing in the source paper ran as follows. TCRs in the repertoires were compared against a reference library of SARS-CoV-2-specific TCRs that had been generated with the MIRA antigen-specificity platform. Breadth meant the fraction of unique TCRs that were SARS-CoV-2-associated, whereas depth meant the fraction of total T cells that were SARS-CoV-2-associated. Using the MIRA data, each spike-specific TCR was mapped to the spike region that the TCR reacts to and placed in a CD4 or CD8 class. Log10-transformed breadth and depth values were compared by one-way ANOVA with Sidak's multiple comparisons tests. In TCRdb, the immuneACCESS table is reduced to in-frame sequences with V and J assigned. These tables do not hold every clone; where another copy was compared, an unresolved V gene accounts for under half, and the others remain unexplained. V, J and clone size were drawn from that table, and D and trimming were deduced from the DNA. Within this sample are under 200,000 clones, with 88% of them counted one time only. About 25% of the sample goes to the ten largest clones.

The source of this sequence is an adult who received the AZD1222 COVID-19 vaccine. Recombination linked TRBV28 to TRBJ1-1; no D gene is confidently identified. The specimen was peripheral blood, collected 28 days after the second AZD1222 dose. The CDR3 reads as follows: CASSSPGVSPNTEAFF. The DNA is TGTGCCAGCAGCTCCCCCGGGGTAAGCCCTAACACTGAAGCTTTCTTT.